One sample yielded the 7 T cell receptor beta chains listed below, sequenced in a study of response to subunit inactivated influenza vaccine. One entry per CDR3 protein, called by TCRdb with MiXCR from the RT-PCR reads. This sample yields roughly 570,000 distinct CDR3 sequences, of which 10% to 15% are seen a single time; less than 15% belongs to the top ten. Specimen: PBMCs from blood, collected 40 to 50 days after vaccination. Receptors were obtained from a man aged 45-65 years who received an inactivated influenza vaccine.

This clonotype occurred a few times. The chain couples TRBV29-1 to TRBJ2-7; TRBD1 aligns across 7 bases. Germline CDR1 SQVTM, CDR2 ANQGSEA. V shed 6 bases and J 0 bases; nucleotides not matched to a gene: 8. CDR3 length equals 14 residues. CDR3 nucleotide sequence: TGCAGCGTGATGGGACAGCCAAGCTCCTACGAGCAGTACTTC. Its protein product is CSVMGQPSSYEQYF.

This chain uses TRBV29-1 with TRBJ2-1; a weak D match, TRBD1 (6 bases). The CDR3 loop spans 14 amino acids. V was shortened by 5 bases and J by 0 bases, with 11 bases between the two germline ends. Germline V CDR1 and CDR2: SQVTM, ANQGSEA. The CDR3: CSVSRTVSYNEQFF. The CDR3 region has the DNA TGCAGCGTTTCCCGGACAGTCTCCTACAATGAGCAGTTCTTC.

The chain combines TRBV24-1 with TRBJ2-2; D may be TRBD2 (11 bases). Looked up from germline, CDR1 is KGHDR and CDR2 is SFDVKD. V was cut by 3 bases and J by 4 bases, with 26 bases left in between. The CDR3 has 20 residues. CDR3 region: CATSDDRDRGGLAGTGELFF. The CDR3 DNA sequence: TGTGCCACCAGTGATGACCGGGACAGGGGTGGACTAGCGGGCACCGGGGAGCTGTTTTTT.

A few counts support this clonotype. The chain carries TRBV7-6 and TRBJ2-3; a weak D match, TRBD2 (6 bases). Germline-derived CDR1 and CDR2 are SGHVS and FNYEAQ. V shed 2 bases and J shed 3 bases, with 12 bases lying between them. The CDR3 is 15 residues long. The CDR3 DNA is TGTGCCAGCAGCTTAAGACTAGTTGGGACAGATACGCAGTATTTT. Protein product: CASSLRLVGTDTQYF.

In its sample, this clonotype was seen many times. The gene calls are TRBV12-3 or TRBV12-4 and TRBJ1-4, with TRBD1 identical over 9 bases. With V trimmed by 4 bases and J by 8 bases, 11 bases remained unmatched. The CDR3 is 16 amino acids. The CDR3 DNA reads TGTGCCAGCAGTTCCCCGGCCGGGACAGGGATAGAAAAACTGTTTTTT. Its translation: CASSSPAGTGIEKLFF.

CDR3 DNA sequence: TGCAGTGCTAGGGCGGTGGTAGCGGTAAGAGAGACCCAGTACTTC. This sequence encodes CSARAVVAVRETQYF. The rearrangement links TRBV20-1 to TRBJ2-5; D possibly corresponds to TRBD2 (6 bases). Germline-derived CDR1 and CDR2 are DFQATT and SNEGSKA (reference sequence). V lost 3 bases and J lost 4, with 18 bases in between. This CDR3 comprises 15 residues.

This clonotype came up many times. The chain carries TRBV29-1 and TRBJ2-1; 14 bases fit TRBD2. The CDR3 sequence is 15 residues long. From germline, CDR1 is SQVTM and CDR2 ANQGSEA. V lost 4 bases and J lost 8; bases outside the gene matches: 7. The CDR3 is CSVATTSGRVDEQFF. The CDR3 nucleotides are TGCAGCGTTGCGACGACTAGCGGGAGGGTCGATGAGCAGTTCTTC.